The table lists the clone carrying this T cell receptor beta chain with a count of one. Authors' methods: Nucleated cell counts were estimated from reference gene primer amplification. TCRdb's table, derived via immunoSEQ multiplex PCR, lists solely in-frame clones and lacks some. V and J calls and clone size are given by that table; D and trimming were obtained from the DNA. The sample comprises fewer than 250,000 clones, 84% of which are singletons, and 3% to 3.5% rests with the top ten. Recruitment covered about two dozen US areas and drew participants whose ages spanned about 18 to 90 years. Germline V CDR1 and CDR2: KGHSH, LQKENI. The CDR3 loop spans 15 amino acids. V dropped 3 bases and J dropped 3 bases, with 15 bases sitting between them. This entry belongs to a study of blood T cell repertoires in COVID-19. Study overall: The study drew acute and convalescent COVID-19 samples from the United States, Italy and Spain.

The sequence was collected from a young woman who had been exposed to COVID-19. The specimen sequenced was PBMCs or T cells enriched from blood (not recorded which). The J gene is TRBJ2-7, the V gene TRBV18; D is possibly TRBD1 (6 bases). The CDR3 DNA reads as TGTGCCAGCTCACCTACAGGGCCGGGTATCTACGAGCAGTACTTC. This encodes CASSPTGPGIYEQYF.